This T cell receptor beta chain was captured in a study of molecular identifiers for immune sequencing clone quantification. In TCRdb, the PCR reads were re-called with MiXCR into one record per CDR3 protein. The sample consists of over 550,000 distinct CDR3 sequences, roughly 25% of them appearing once. The table lists this clonotype with many counts. V shed 5 bases and J 4 bases; nucleotides not matched to a gene: 14. This CDR3 has 17 residues. Sample: naive CD8+ T cells from blood, with Jurkat cell RNA spiked in. The subset denotes: FACS-sorted CD8+CD4-CCR7+CD45RA+ naive T cells. The sequence came from a human donor in good health. Some libraries in this study had Jurkat cell RNA spiked in. The gene calls are TRBV12-3 or TRBV12-4 and TRBJ2-3; TRBD2 agrees at 8 bases. The CDR3 nucleotides read TGTGCCAGCAGTAACCCCAGACAGGCGGGAGGTCCAGATACGCAGTATTTT. Translation: CASSNPRQAGGPDTQYF.